These T cell receptor beta chains were read from a single sample in a study of PD-1 blockade in classical Hodgkin lymphoma. The method was immunoSEQ multiplex PCR; TCRdb's version includes in-frame clones alone and lacks a portion of them. This sample has under 3,500 clones, with 75% to 85% found just once. Source: CD8+ T cells from blood, taken before the fourth cycle of nivolumab. These receptors were obtained from a human donor with classical Hodgkin lymphoma. Each CDR3 is given with its conserved first and last residue. Each record gives: clone size, D gene, J gene, V gene, CDR3 protein, CDR3 DNA. A D gene is named only where the DNA matches it firmly. Size tells how often a clone was seen (once, few, many) or the class of an expanded clone, and some rows leave it out.

abundance: .
d_gene: TRBD1
j_gene: TRBJ1-4
v_gene: TRBV4-3
CDR3aa: CASSRTDRGNEKLFF
CDR3nt: TGCGCCAGCAGCCGGACAGACAGGGGTAATGAAAAACTGTTTTTT

abundance: .
d_gene: .
j_gene: TRBJ2-1
v_gene: TRBV7-2
CDR3aa: CASSLVLSEGYGNEQFF
CDR3nt: TGTGCCAGCAGCTTAGTCTTGTCAGAAGGCTATGGGAATGAGCAGTTCTTC

abundance: large
d_gene: .
j_gene: TRBJ1-2
v_gene: TRBV2
CDR3aa: CARGGVISDGYTF
CDR3nt: TGTGCCAGGGGAGGGGTGATCTCAGATGGCTACACCTTC

abundance: .
d_gene: .
j_gene: TRBJ2-7
v_gene: TRBV6-6
CDR3aa: CASSRTGSSYEQYF
CDR3nt: TGTGCCAGCAGCCGTACAGGGAGCTCCTACGAGCAGTACTTC

abundance: .
d_gene: .
j_gene: TRBJ2-7
v_gene: TRBV7-3
CDR3aa: CASSPRLGGEQYF
CDR3nt: TGTGCCAGCAGCCCGAGACTGGGGGGCGAGCAGTACTTC

abundance: .
d_gene: .
j_gene: TRBJ2-5
v_gene: TRBV27
CDR3aa: CASRTLDGLETQYF
CDR3nt: TGTGCCAGCAGGACCCTAGATGGATTAGAGACCCAGTACTTC

abundance: .
d_gene: .
j_gene: TRBJ1-1
v_gene: TRBV27
CDR3aa: CASRILGWNTEAFF
CDR3nt: TGTGCCAGCAGAATTCTGGGGTGGAACACTGAAGCTTTCTTT

abundance: .
d_gene: TRBD2
j_gene: TRBJ2-1
v_gene: TRBV25-1
CDR3aa: CASSSGTSYNEQFF
CDR3nt: TGTGCCAGCAGTAGCGGGACTTCCTACAATGAGCAGTTCTTC

abundance: .
d_gene: .
j_gene: TRBJ2-1
v_gene: TRBV9
CDR3aa: CASSPVGSYNEQFF
CDR3nt: TGTGCCAGCAGTCCCGTAGGTAGCTACAATGAGCAGTTCTTC

abundance: .
d_gene: .
j_gene: TRBJ2-7
v_gene: TRBV4-1
CDR3aa: CASSQLDRQSYEQYF
CDR3nt: TGCGCCAGCAGCCAATTGGACAGACAGTCCTACGAGCAGTACTTC

abundance: .
d_gene: TRBD1
j_gene: TRBJ1-1
v_gene: TRBV4-1
CDR3aa: CASSEGAGAEAFF
CDR3nt: TGCGCCAGCAGTGAGGGGGCGGGTGCTGAAGCTTTCTTT

abundance: .
d_gene: .
j_gene: TRBJ2-7
v_gene: TRBV5-1
CDR3aa: CASSLVGGGVSYEQYF
CDR3nt: TGCGCCAGCAGCTTGGTTGGAGGGGGAGTCTCCTACGAGCAGTACTTC

abundance: .
d_gene: TRBD2
j_gene: TRBJ2-7
v_gene: TRBV6-5
CDR3aa: CASGTSGYEQYF
CDR3nt: TGTGCCAGCGGGACTAGCGGCTACGAGCAGTACTTC

abundance: few
d_gene: .
j_gene: TRBJ1-5
v_gene: TRBV6-1
CDR3aa: CASSEGAAQPQHF
CDR3nt: TGTGCCAGCAGTGAAGGGGCAGCCCAGCCCCAGCATTTT

abundance: .
d_gene: .
j_gene: TRBJ2-7
v_gene: TRBV7-9
CDR3aa: CASSFDDVLYEQYF
CDR3nt: TGTGCCAGCAGCTTTGACGACGTTCTCTACGAGCAGTACTTC

abundance: .
d_gene: TRBD2
j_gene: TRBJ2-5
v_gene: TRBV9
CDR3aa: CASSGSGGFQETQYF
CDR3nt: TGTGCCAGCAGCGGTAGCGGGGGGTTCCAAGAGACCCAGTACTTC

abundance: .
d_gene: TRBD1
j_gene: TRBJ2-7
v_gene: TRBV13
CDR3aa: CASSLGRGLYEQYF
CDR3nt: TGTGCCAGCAGCTTAGGCAGGGGGCTCTACGAGCAGTACTTC

abundance: .
d_gene: TRBD1
j_gene: TRBJ2-1
v_gene: TRBV5-6
CDR3aa: CASSEDRGLYNEQFF
CDR3nt: TGTGCCAGCAGCGAGGACAGGGGGCTATACAATGAGCAGTTCTTC

abundance: .
d_gene: TRBD1
j_gene: TRBJ1-2
v_gene: TRBV29-1
CDR3aa: CSVVWTGVVDYGYTF
CDR3nt: TGCAGCGTGGTATGGACAGGGGTCGTTGACTATGGCTACACCTTC

abundance: .
d_gene: .
j_gene: TRBJ2-5
v_gene: TRBV30
CDR3aa: CAWSASKETQYF
CDR3nt: TGTGCCTGGAGTGCCTCAAAAGAGACCCAGTACTTC

abundance: .
d_gene: .
j_gene: TRBJ1-1
v_gene: TRBV15
CDR3aa: CATSRDWRSEAFF
CDR3nt: TGTGCCACCAGCAGAGATTGGCGGAGTGAAGCTTTCTTT

abundance: .
d_gene: .
j_gene: TRBJ2-7
v_gene: TRBV4-3
CDR3aa: CASSQDRQVGSSYEQYF
CDR3nt: TGCGCCAGCAGCCAAGACCGACAGGTGGGATCGAGCTACGAGCAGTACTTC